What follows are 26 T cell receptor beta chains derived from one specimen sequenced in a study of blood T cell dynamics during melanoma immunotherapy. Profiled with immunoSEQ multiplex PCR; TCRdb holds only in-frame clones, not every one. Here the sample spans some 10,000 clones, 85% being singletons. Time point specified: week 3, after first cycle of checkpoint inhibitor. The sample here was blood, taken from a patient treated with checkpoint blockade. The receptors here all came from a human donor with melanoma.

The chain recombines TRBV4-1 with TRBJ1-5; D gene ambiguous. CDR1 is MGHRA, CDR2 YSYEKL, per germline. The V end was cut by 1 base, the J end by 2 bases, with 15 bases between. This CDR3 comprises 17 residues. CDR3 nucleotide sequence: TGCGCCAGCAGCCAAGGGCCCCTCATTGGACGCAATCAGCCCCAGCATTTT. Amino acid sequence: CASSQGPLIGRNQPQHF.

This chain links TRBV2 with TRBJ1-1; D ambiguous. CDR3 size: 13 residues. Looked up from germline, CDR1 is SNHLY and CDR2 is FYNNEI. Trimming cost V 7 bases and J 7 bases, with 16 bases left between them. The CDR3 reads CASTREMGFEAFF. The CDR3 DNA follows: TGTGCCAGCACGAGGGAAATGGGGTTTGAAGCTTTCTTT.

The genes are TRBV4-1 and TRBJ2-5, with TRBD1 identical over 7 bases. V lost 5 bases and J lost 0; bases outside the gene matches: 3. Germline V gene lookup returns CDR1 MGHRA and CDR2 YSYEKL. The CDR3 has 14 amino acids. The CDR3 coding sequence is TGCGCCAGCAGCTCTGGACAGGACCAAGAGACCCAGTACTTC. It translates to CASSSGQDQETQYF.

This chain uses TRBV5-1 with TRBJ2-3; D might be TRBD1 (6 bases). The V gene lost 4 bases and the J gene lost 6 bases, with 15 bases spanning the gap. CDR1 is SGHRS, CDR2 YFSETQ, per germline. This CDR3 region has 14 residues. Here the CDR3 reads CASSVRGFRDTQYF. The DNA for the CDR3 is TGCGCCAGCAGCGTCAGGGGTTTTCGGGATACGCAGTATTTT.

V is TRBV14 and J is TRBJ2-7, with 8 bases identical to TRBD1. The germline gives CDR1 SGHDN, CDR2 FVKESK. The CDR3 has 14 residues. With V trimmed by 4 bases and J by 0 bases, 2 bases remained unmatched. CDR3 loop: CASSRGQGSYEQYF. CDR3 in DNA: TGTGCCAGCAGCCGTGGACAGGGCTCCTACGAGCAGTACTTC.

DNA of the CDR3: TGTGCCAGCAGCTTAGCCGGGACAGGTGGAGGAGCTTTCTTT. Its translation is CASSLAGTGGGAFF. The V gene is TRBV7-8, the J gene TRBJ1-1; TRBD1 agrees at 8 bases. V trimming: 0 bases; J trimming: 10 bases; junction bases outside the gene matches: 7. Looked up from germline, CDR1 is SGHVS and CDR2 is FQNEAQ. This CDR3 spans 14 amino acids.

The chain links TRBV11-2 to TRBJ1-3; D remains ambiguous. Trimming took 2 bases from V and 0 from J, leaving 8 bases between them. The CDR3 contains 15 residues. Per the germline V gene, CDR1 is SGHAT and CDR2 is FQNNGV. The CDR3 DNA reads TGTGCCAGCAGCTTATCTCGGCCCTCTGGAAACACCATATATTTT. Protein product: CASSLSRPSGNTIYF.

The chain joins TRBV19 to TRBJ1-1; D is undetermined. This CDR3 spans 14 amino acids. Trimming removed 11 bases at V and 3 bases at J, with 19 bases between. Germline CDR1 is LNHDA and CDR2 is SQIVND (reference sequence). As DNA, the CDR3 is TGTGCCGCAATCGAATCCGCCAGCCACACTGAAGCTTTCTTT. It is translated as CAAIESASHTEAFF.

This chain links TRBV10-3 with TRBJ2-3; TRBD2 agrees at 10 bases. CDR1 ENHRY and CDR2 SYGVKD come from the germline V gene. J lost 1 base, V lost 2 bases, and 3 bases had no gene match. This CDR3 has 16 amino acids. The DNA of the CDR3 is TGTGCCATCAGTGAGATCCTAGCGGGGGGCACAGATACGCAGTATTTT. Residues: CAISEILAGGTDTQYF.

The chain joins TRBV7-2 to TRBJ1-1, with D hard to call. The CDR3 has 13 residues. V lost 1 base to trimming and J lost 5 bases, with 8 bases between them. CDR1 and CDR2 (germline): SGHTA, FQGNSA. CDR3 loop: CASSLELVTEAFF. CDR3 in DNA: TGTGCCAGCAGCTTAGAACTGGTTACTGAAGCTTTCTTT. Looking up the rest from reference TRBV7-2 and TRBJ1-1 gives the full variable domain: GAGVSQSPSNKVTEKGKDVELRCDPISGHTALYWYRQSLGQGLEFLIYFQGNSAPDKSGLPSDRFSAERTGGSVSTLTIQRTQQEDSAVYLCASSLELVTEAFFGQGTRLTVV.

This chain links TRBV4-1 with TRBJ1-1, with D unclear. Germline CDR1 is MGHRA and CDR2 is YSYEKL. The CDR3 totals 15 residues. Trimming pared 0 bases from V and 2 bases from J, leaving 10 bases between. The CDR3 here is CASSQDEIENTEAFF. The CDR3 nucleotides are TGCGCCAGCAGCCAAGATGAGATAGAAAACACTGAAGCTTTCTTT.

This chain uses TRBV5-1 with TRBJ2-5, with a tentative D call TRBD1 (7 bases). Trimming cost V 3 bases and J 2 bases, with 11 bases left between them. Germline V gene lookup returns CDR1 SGHRS and CDR2 YFSETQ. The CDR3 spans 14 residues. CDR3 residues: CASSYQGGQETQYF. The CDR3 bases are TGCGCCAGCAGCTATCAGGGGGGTCAAGAGACCCAGTACTTC.

The gene calls are TRBV18 and TRBJ2-7; the D gene is possibly TRBD1 (6 bases). V was shortened by 4 bases and J by 0 bases, with 10 bases between the two germline ends. Germline V gene data show CDR1 as KGHSH and CDR2 as LQKENI. The CDR3 spans 14 residues. The CDR3 sequence is CASSLDSSSYEQYF. Written as DNA, the CDR3 is TGTGCCAGCTCACTGGACAGCAGCTCCTACGAGCAGTACTTC.

This clone was counted only a few times. The rearrangement links TRBV29-1 to TRBJ1-1; D uncertain. The germline V gene has CDR1 SQVTM and CDR2 ANQGSEA. CDR3 size: 14 residues. V was cut by 2 bases and J by 2 bases, with 12 bases left in between. Here the CDR3 DNA reads TGCAGCGTTGAAATTGGGAGAACTAACACTGAAGCTTTCTTT. Protein: CSVEIGRTNTEAFF.

This clone turned up a few times. The chain combines TRBV29-1 with TRBJ1-5; D ambiguous. Between the trimmed V and J ends, which lost 6 bases and 0 bases, there was a span of 12 bases. Germline lookup yields CDR1 SQVTM and CDR2 ANQGSEA. CDR3 size: 14 residues. This chain's CDR3 is CSVADGRSNQPQHF. The CDR3 DNA follows: TGCAGCGTCGCGGACGGACGTAGCAATCAGCCCCAGCATTTT.

V and J are TRBV10-3 and TRBJ1-5; maybe TRBD1 (5 bases). Germline assignment: CDR1 ENHRY and CDR2 SYGVKD. The CDR3 sequence is 14 residues long. The V end lost 0 bases, the J end lost 6 bases, and 9 bases lay between the germline ends. The CDR3 protein is CAISESRGSQPQHF. CDR3 coding DNA: TGTGCCATCAGTGAGTCAAGGGGTTCTCAGCCCCAGCATTTT.

The J gene is TRBJ2-7, the V gene TRBV7-4, with 8 nucleotides matching TRBD2. The length of the CDR3 is 10 residues. Germline V gene lookup returns CDR1 SGHVT and CDR2 SQSDAQ. CDR3 coding DNA: TGTGCCAGCAGCTTAGATGGGACTAGGGTC. Residues: CASSLDGTRV.

This chain joins TRBV5-1 and TRBJ2-7, with D tentatively TRBD1 (6 bases). Germline V gene data show CDR1 as SGHRS and CDR2 as YFSETQ. V lost 4 bases and J 5 bases, leaving 16 bases between the germline ends. CDR3 length: 14 residues. CDR3 DNA: TGCGCCAGCAGCCGAGGGGGTGGGTTCGACGAGCAGTACTTC. Residues: CASSRGGGFDEQYF.

This clone has a handful of counts. CDR3 residues: CAISDTGVQGNTIYF. The CDR3 region has the DNA TGTGCCATCAGTGATACCGGGGTGCAAGGAAACACCATATATTTT. This rearrangement joins TRBV10-3 to TRBJ1-3; D ambiguous. CDR1 is ENHRY, CDR2 SYGVKD, per germline. The CDR3 is 15 amino acids. V lost 3 bases to trimming and J lost 4 bases, with 13 bases between them.

The chain carries TRBV5-4 and TRBJ2-2, with TRBD2 matching over 12 bases. The CDR3 length is 16 residues. Trimming took 4 bases from V and 7 from J; bases not matched to a gene: 8. Germline-derived CDR1 and CDR2 are SGHNT and YYREEE (reference sequence). As DNA, the CDR3 is TGTGCCAGCAGCCTACAGACTAGCGGGGGAGACGGGGAGCTGTTTTTT. Protein product: CASSLQTSGGDGELFF.

The V and J genes are TRBV7-2 and TRBJ2-1; possibly TRBD1 for D (5 bases). The CDR3 has 12 amino acids. With 2 bases removed from V and 12 bases from J, the gap between germline ends came to 11 bases. Germline lookup yields CDR1 SGHTA and CDR2 FQGNSA. CDR3 protein: CASSLSGPAQFF. CDR3 sequence (DNA): TGTGCCAGCAGCTTATCAGGGCCGGCGCAGTTCTTC.

This clone was seen a few times. This chain uses TRBV5-1 with TRBJ1-1; D is unclear. CDR3 length equals 14 residues. V lost 0 bases and J 4 bases, leaving 10 bases between the germline ends. CDR1 is SGHRS, CDR2 YFSETQ, per germline. The CDR3 is CASSLDIGSTEAFF. CDR3 DNA sequence: TGCGCCAGCAGCTTGGACATCGGAAGCACTGAAGCTTTCTTT.

The chain employs TRBV13 and TRBJ2-6; D not resolved. The germline gives CDR1 PRHDT, CDR2 FYEKMQ (reference sequence). V shed 1 base and J shed 1 base, with 8 bases lying between them. The CDR3 runs to 16 residues. CDR3 sequence: CASSLVDPSGANVLTF. The CDR3 coding sequence is TGTGCCAGCAGCTTAGTTGATCCGTCTGGGGCCAACGTCCTGACTTTC.

The chain links TRBV5-4 to TRBJ1-6; 7 bases fit TRBD1. With 4 bases clipped from V and 7 bases from J, the junction kept 11 bases outside the gene matches. The CDR3 sequence is 16 residues long. CDR1 and CDR2 from the germline V gene are SGHNT and YYREEE (reference sequence). DNA for the CDR3: TGTGCCAGCAGCGTTTACAGGGGCGCCCAGAATTCACCCCTCCACTTT. It encodes CASSVYRGAQNSPLHF.

In DNA form, the CDR3 reads TGTGCCAGCAGCTTGTTGGGGGAATCCTACAATGAGCAGTTCTTC. Translation: CASSLLGESYNEQFF. This chain joins TRBV5-6 and TRBJ2-1, with D perhaps TRBD1 or TRBD2 (5 bases each). Germline V gene data show CDR1 as SGHDT and CDR2 as YYEEEE. The CDR3 has 15 residues. Trimming took 1 base from V and 1 from J, leaving 9 bases between them.

The gene calls are TRBV6-6 and TRBJ1-1; no firm D call. CDR1 and CDR2 from the germline V gene are MNHNY and SVGAGI (reference sequence). The V end lost 6 bases, the J end lost 5 bases, and 13 bases lay between the germline ends. The CDR3 covers 13 residues. The CDR3 reads CASSQIGWTEAFF. The CDR3 nucleotides are TGTGCCAGCAGCCAGATCGGGTGGACTGAAGCTTTCTTT.